The present entry profiles one TCR beta chain with its context. Trimming removed 1 base from V and 6 bases from J, with 19 bases in between. Germline V CDR1 and CDR2: LGHDT, YNNKEL (reference sequence). The CDR3 runs to 17 residues. Produced via immunoSEQ multiplex PCR; TCRdb's table is partial and in-frame only. The table shows around 250,000 clones, with 80% to 85% occurring only once. The data are from a study of blood T cell repertoires in COVID-19. Study context: Sample material is recorded as cDNA or gDNA derived from T cells, B-cell-depleted T cells, or PBMCs.

The clonotype comes from a woman aged 18-29 years with acute or convalescent COVID-19. The chain combines TRBV3-1 (or the pseudogene TRBV3-2) with TRBJ2-1; a weak D match, TRBD2 (6 bases). Material: peripheral blood. The CDR3: CASSQGAAGSGVNEQFF. The CDR3 DNA reads TGTGCCAGCAGCCAAGGGGCTGCCGGGAGTGGGGTCAATGAGCAGTTCTTC.